Below, 15 T cell receptor beta chains from the same sample are listed, as sequenced in a study of cytomegalovirus exposure and HLA in healthy donors. Profiling relied on immunoSEQ multiplex PCR, and the TCRdb table lists in-frame clones only, not all of them. This sample carries 100,000 or so clones, roughly 95% of them seen once, and the ten largest clones take 0.85% to 0.95%. The sample was PBMCs. Receptors were obtained from a woman aged 18 to 35 in good health and CMV-seronegative.

The rearrangement links TRBV6-1 to TRBJ2-5; a weak D match, TRBD2 (6 bases). This CDR3 comprises 15 residues. The germline gives CDR1 MNHNS, CDR2 SASEGT. V lost 2 bases, J lost 1 base, and 11 bases lay in between. The CDR3 region is CASSEFRGAQETQYF. DNA for the CDR3: TGTGCCAGCAGTGAATTTCGCGGGGCCCAAGAGACCCAGTACTTC.

This chain links TRBV6-5 with TRBJ2-1, with D perhaps matching TRBD1 (7 bases). This CDR3 has 12 amino acids. Trimming removed 9 bases from V and 7 bases from J, with 13 bases in between. Germline V gene data show CDR1 as MNHEY and CDR2 as SVGAGI. The CDR3 spells CASSRGVNEQFF. Written as DNA, the CDR3 is TGTGCCAGTTCCAGGGGGGTTAATGAGCAGTTCTTC.

This clone has just one count. The V and J genes are TRBV6-5 and TRBJ2-7; 11 bases align to TRBD2. V lost 4 bases and J lost 2; bases outside the gene matches: 4. There are 15 residues in the CDR3. Per the germline V gene, CDR1 is MNHEY and CDR2 is SVGAGI. CDR3 nucleotide sequence: TGTGCCAGCAGTTTCTCTAGCGGGGGGACCTACGAGCAGTACTTC. It encodes CASSFSSGGTYEQYF.

V gene TRBV30 combines with J gene TRBJ2-7; D perhaps matches TRBD1 (5 bases). The V and J ends lost 1 base and 3 bases respectively, with 13 bases between them. Germline V CDR1 and CDR2: GTSNPN, SVGIG (reference sequence). CDR3 length: 14 residues. The CDR3 DNA reads TGTGCCTGGAGTGACAGTACAGGCTACTACGAGCAGTACTTC. This sequence encodes CAWSDSTGYYEQYF.

The chain recombines TRBV10-3 with TRBJ1-6; 9 positions agree with TRBD1. The CDR3 consists of 16 residues. Germline V CDR1 and CDR2: ENHRY, SYGVKD. Trimming removed 11 bases from V and 5 bases from J; junction bases left unmatched: 13. CDR3: CAVRDRVGPDNSPLHF. DNA of the CDR3: TGTGCCGTCCGGGACAGGGTGGGCCCGGATAATTCACCCCTCCACTTT.

The V call is TRBV7-9, the J call TRBJ1-5; D remains unclear. The length of the CDR3 is 17 residues. Germline V gives CDR1 SEHNR, CDR2 FQNEAQ (reference sequence). The V gene lost 0 bases and the J gene lost 6 bases, with 18 bases spanning the gap. The CDR3 DNA reads TGTGCCAGCAGCTTAGCGCCTTGGGAGGGTTCGGTTCAGCCCCAGCATTTT. This codes for CASSLAPWEGSVQPQHF.

J is TRBJ1-1 and V is TRBV7-2, with TRBD1 as a possible D gene (5 bases). CDR1 and CDR2 from the germline V gene are SGHTA and FQGNSA. V was cut by 5 bases and J by 4 bases, with 11 bases left in between. The CDR3 has 13 amino acids. DNA for the CDR3: TGTGCCAGCAGCCCCGGGGGGAGCACTGAAGCTTTCTTT. Protein: CASSPGGSTEAFF.

J is TRBJ2-1 and V is TRBV7-3; the D is unclear. The V end lost 6 bases, the J end lost 4 bases, and 10 bases lay between the germline ends. The CDR3 has 13 amino acids. The V gene's germline CDR1 is SGHTA and CDR2 FQGTGA. CDR3 loop: CASSKDSYNEQFF. CDR3 in DNA: TGTGCCAGCAGTAAAGACTCGTACAATGAGCAGTTCTTC.

The chain combines TRBV10-2 with TRBJ1-1; a weak D match, TRBD1 (6 bases). V dropped 5 bases and J dropped 9 bases, with 16 bases sitting between them. This CDR3 has 13 amino acids. The germline gives CDR1 WSHSY, CDR2 SAAADI. The CDR3 spells CASSSDRQTQAFF. CDR3 in DNA: TGCGCCAGCAGTTCGGACAGACAGACACAAGCTTTCTTT.

The gene calls are TRBV2 and TRBJ2-2, with 7 positions matching TRBD1. Germline assignment: CDR1 SNHLY and CDR2 FYNNEI. This CDR3 has 13 residues. V was pared by 6 bases and J by 7 bases, with 5 bases of the junction left unmatched. This CDR3 is CASRAGGFGELFF. For the CDR3, the DNA is TGTGCCAGCAGAGCAGGGGGTTTCGGGGAGCTGTTTTTT.

V usage is TRBV18 and J usage is TRBJ2-2, with D perhaps matching TRBD1 (6 bases). Trimming stripped 6 bases from V and 1 base from J, with 15 bases between. The germline CDR1 and CDR2 sequences are KGHSH and LQKENI. This CDR3 has 16 residues. CDR3 in amino acids: CASSWQSRGNTGELFF. The CDR3 DNA reads TGTGCCAGCTCTTGGCAGTCCAGGGGGAACACCGGGGAGCTGTTTTTT.

This clone was observed once. V and J are TRBV5-1 and TRBJ1-1; D is possibly TRBD1 (6 bases). CDR1 and CDR2 from the germline V gene are SGHRS and YFSETQ. CDR3 size: 15 residues. V lost 4 bases to trimming and J lost 4 bases, with 17 bases between them. The CDR3 loop is CASSLGGAKGTEAFF. CDR3 nucleotides: TGCGCCAGCAGCCTAGGGGGGGCGAAGGGCACTGAAGCTTTCTTT. The variable domain in full, completed from reference TRBV5-1 and TRBJ1-1, reads KAGVTQTPRYLIKTRGQQVTLSCSPISGHRSVSWYQQTPGQGLQFLFEYFSETQRNKGNFPGRFSGRQFSNSRSEMNVSTLELGDSALYLCASSLGGAKGTEAFFGQGTRLTVV.

The chain links TRBV7-2 to TRBJ2-3, with 9 nucleotides matching TRBD2. V lost 6 bases to trimming and J lost 3 bases; unmatched junction nucleotides: 13. The length of the CDR3 is 17 residues. Germline V gene lookup returns CDR1 SGHTA and CDR2 FQGNSA. The CDR3, as DNA: TGTGCCAGCAGGGCCGGCCGGGTAGCGGGGGCAACAGATACGCAGTATTTT. It is translated as CASRAGRVAGATDTQYF.

The chain links TRBV2 to TRBJ2-5, with D uncertain. CDR1 is SNHLY and CDR2 is FYNNEI in the germline V gene. CDR3 size: 14 residues. V was clipped by 3 bases and J by 3 bases, with 11 bases between them. CDR3 sequence: CASSDWSSKETQYF. The CDR3 DNA reads as TGTGCCAGCAGTGATTGGAGCTCGAAAGAGACCCAGTACTTC.

This chain uses TRBV6-5 with TRBJ2-3; TRBD2 agrees at 8 bases. The trim removed 10 bases at V and 4 bases at J, leaving 7 bases unmatched. Germline lookup yields CDR1 MNHEY and CDR2 SVGAGI. The CDR3 is made up of 13 amino acids. CDR3 protein: CATRPGLADTQYF. As DNA, the CDR3 is TGTGCCACACGACCGGGACTAGCAGATACGCAGTATTTT.